These 5 T cell receptor beta chains were all obtained from the same sample, sequenced in a study of CD8 T cells in ankylosing spondylitis. General study points: Ankylosing spondylitis blood appeared to be characterized by a TCR beta motif of under 10 highly homologous variants.

Antigens for these TCRs are unknown. MiXCR, run by TCRdb on the 5' RACE reads, gives a single entry per CDR3 protein. The table lists about 210,000 distinct CDR3 sequences, 6% to 8.5% of them singletons, with approximately 14% in the top ten. Material: blood, either unsorted or a sorted T cell fraction (not recorded which). These receptors were taken from a male donor with ankylosing spondylitis.

This clonotype occurred many times. The J gene is TRBJ2-2, the V gene TRBV10-3; unclear D gene. V dropped 10 bases and J dropped 1 base, with 16 bases sitting between them. This CDR3 spans 15 amino acids. Germline CDR1 is ENHRY and CDR2 is SYGVKD. As DNA, the CDR3 is TGTGCCACTTCGGGTTCGAAGCAGAACACCGGGGAGCTGTTTTTT. It encodes CATSGSKQNTGELFF.

This clonotype was counted many times. This chain joins TRBV7-8 and TRBJ2-1, with 10 bases matching TRBD2. The CDR3 is 17 residues long. V trimming: 0 bases; J trimming: 5 bases; junction bases outside the gene matches: 7. Germline CDR1 is SGHVS and CDR2 is FQNEAQ. The CDR3 nucleotides read TGTGCCAGCAGCTTAGCGCCTTCTAGCGGGGGTCACAATGAGCAGTTCTTC. Its protein is CASSLAPSSGGHNEQFF.

This clonotype was counted ten times or more. V usage is TRBV7-9 and J usage is TRBJ1-2, with D possibly matching TRBD1 (6 bases). Per germline, CDR1 SEHNR and CDR2 FQNEAQ (reference sequence). There are 14 residues in the CDR3. Trimming removed 8 bases at V and 7 bases at J, with 20 bases between. CDR3 DNA: TGTGCCAGCTCCGGGGGGGGGGCCCCCGCTGGCTACACCTTC. Translation: CASSGGGAPAGYTF.

There are a few counts of this clonotype. The chain employs TRBV5-1 and TRBJ1-1; D is unresolved. Germline V lookup: CDR1 SGHRS, CDR2 YFSETQ. CDR3 length: 14 amino acids. The ends were cut back, 0 bases at V and 0 bases at J, with 6 bases in the middle. The CDR3 spells CASSLAQLNTEAFF. Here the CDR3 DNA reads TGCGCCAGCAGCTTGGCCCAGTTGAACACTGAAGCTTTCTTT.

This clonotype was counted between two and nine times. The chain carries TRBV7-2 and TRBJ1-1; TRBD1 aligns across 11 bases. Looked up from germline, CDR1 is SGHTA and CDR2 is FQGNSA. CDR3 length: 15 residues. V dropped 5 bases and J dropped 5; count of bases not matched to a gene: 7. The CDR3 region has the DNA TGTGCCAGCAGCGACACAGGGACAGGGGGGACTGAAGCTTTCTTT. As protein: CASSDTGTGGTEAFF. Full variable domain (outside the CDR3, taken from reference TRBV7-2 and TRBJ1-1): GAGVSQSPSNKVTEKGKDVELRCDPISGHTALYWYRQSLGQGLEFLIYFQGNSAPDKSGLPSDRFSAERTGGSVSTLTIQRTQQEDSAVYLCASSDTGTGGTEAFFGQGTRLTVV.